A few counts support the clone carrying this T cell receptor (beta chain). The target antigen is unknown. After template switching added a universal primer site, the resulting cDNA carried unique molecular identifiers. MiXCR, run by TCRdb on the 5' RACE reads, gives a single entry per CDR3 protein. Here the sample spans fewer than 550,000 distinct CDR3 sequences, 12% to 15% being singletons. The data stem from a study of identical twins. General study findings and limits: Abundant beta clonotypes from cord blood bore fewer insertions; memory repertoires lacked this pattern. Part of the zero-insertion signal could reflect confounding by invariant MAIT and iNKT cells. Model-predicted out-of-frame TCR alpha sharing fell below observed values in monozygotic twins.

CDR1 is ENHRY, CDR2 SYGVKD, per germline. The CDR3 totals 12 residues. With 4 bases removed from V and 6 bases from J, the gap between germline ends came to 10 bases. This sample also appeared in a second study, on yellow fever vaccine responses in identical twins.

The source is a young woman in good health. This chain joins TRBV10-3 and TRBJ2-7, with D possibly TRBD1 on 5 matching bases. The sequenced sample consisted of CD4+ T cells sorted from blood. CDR3: CAISGSGSEQYF. CDR3 DNA: TGTGCCATCAGTGGTTCAGGGTCCGAGCAGTACTTC.